This T cell receptor beta chain was found in a study of blood T cell repertoires in COVID-19. As for the study in general: The study drew acute and convalescent COVID-19 samples from the United States, Italy and Spain. PBMCs, B-cell-depleted T cells, or T cells were the source of the cDNA or gDNA that made up the material.

The CDR3 runs to 14 residues. V lost 3 bases and J 4 bases, leaving 10 bases between the germline ends. The germline V gene has CDR1 MDHEN and CDR2 SYDVKM. As originally analysed: Counts of nucleated cells, estimated from reference gene primer amplification, were obtained. Here immunoSEQ multiplex PCR was the method, and the copy in TCRdb shows in-frame clones only, minus some. From that table come the V and J calls and clone size; the DNA was used to work out D and trimming. The sample lists 300,000 to 450,000 clones; approximately 80% were seen once. The J gene is TRBJ1-3, the V gene TRBV28; perhaps TRBD1 as D (5 bases). The specimen was peripheral blood. The TCR comes from a human donor with acute or convalescent COVID-19. The donor label of this sample is uncertain. CDR3 region: CASSFLGAGNTIYF. The CDR3 region has the DNA TGTGCCAGCAGTTTTCTAGGGGCGGGAAACACCATATATTTT.